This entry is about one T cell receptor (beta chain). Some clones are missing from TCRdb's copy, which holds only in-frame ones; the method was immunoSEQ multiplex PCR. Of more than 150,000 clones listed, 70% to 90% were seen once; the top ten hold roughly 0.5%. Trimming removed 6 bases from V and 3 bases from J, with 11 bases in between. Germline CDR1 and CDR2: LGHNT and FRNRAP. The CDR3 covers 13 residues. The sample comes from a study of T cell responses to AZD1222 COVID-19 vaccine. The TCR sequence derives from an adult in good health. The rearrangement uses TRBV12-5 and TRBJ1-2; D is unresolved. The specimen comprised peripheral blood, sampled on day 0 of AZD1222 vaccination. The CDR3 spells CASGNRGYYGYTF. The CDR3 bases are TGTGCTAGTGGCAACAGAGGATACTATGGCTACACCTTC.